This record looks at one T cell receptor (beta chain) sequence and its context. The sample is drawn from a study of control samples from healthy donors and cancer patients. Profiled with immunoSEQ multiplex PCR; TCRdb holds only in-frame clones, not every one. The table has 120,000 or so clones, approximately 89% seen once. CDR3 length: 15 residues. Germline V gives CDR1 MNHEY, CDR2 SVGEGT. Trimming left V 1 base short and J 3 bases short, with 13 bases between. J is TRBJ2-7 and V is TRBV6-2 or TRBV6-3; D call uncertain. The TCR sequence derives from a man in his 60s in good health. The material sequenced was blood. CDR3 region: CASSYLNSRGYEQYF. DNA for the CDR3: TGTGCCAGCAGTTACTTAAATTCTCGCGGCTACGAGCAGTACTTC.